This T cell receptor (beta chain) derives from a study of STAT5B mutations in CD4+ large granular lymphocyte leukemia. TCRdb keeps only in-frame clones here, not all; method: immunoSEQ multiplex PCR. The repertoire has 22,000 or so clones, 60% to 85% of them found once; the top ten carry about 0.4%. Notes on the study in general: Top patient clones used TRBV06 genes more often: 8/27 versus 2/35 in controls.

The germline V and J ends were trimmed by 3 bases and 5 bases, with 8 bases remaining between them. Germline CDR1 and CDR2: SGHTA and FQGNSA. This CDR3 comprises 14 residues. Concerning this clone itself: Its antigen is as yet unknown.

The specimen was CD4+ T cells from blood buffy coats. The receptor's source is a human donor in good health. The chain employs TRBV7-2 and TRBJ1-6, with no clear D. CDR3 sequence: CASSFTPNNSPLHF. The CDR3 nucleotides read TGTGCCAGCAGCTTCACACCAAATAATTCACCCCTCCACTTT.